This T cell receptor (beta chain) was sequenced in a study of cytomegalovirus exposure and HLA in healthy donors. Regarding the study as a whole: By HLA locus, TCR association rates varied in a later analysis, with DRB1 showing the most and HLA-C the fewest. Some V segments could not be told apart, so they were left out, TRBV6-2 and TRBV6-3 among them.

Concerning this clone: Its antigen is currently unknown.

The primer mix had 60 Vbeta and 13 Jbeta primers. Profiled with immunoSEQ multiplex PCR; TCRdb holds only in-frame clones, not every one. This table holds more than 95,000 clones, about four fifths found once. V trimming: 4 bases; J trimming: 3 bases; junction bases outside the gene matches: 8. Germline CDR1 and CDR2: MRHNA and SNTAGT. The CDR3 totals 16 residues. This TCR was recovered from a female donor in good health and CMV-seropositive. Specimen: PBMCs. The gene calls are TRBV6-4 and TRBJ2-1; 8 bases are shared with TRBD2. In DNA form, the CDR3 reads TGTGCCAGCAGTGCCGAGGCCGGGACTAGCTACAATGAGCAGTTCTTC. Translation: CASSAEAGTSYNEQFF.